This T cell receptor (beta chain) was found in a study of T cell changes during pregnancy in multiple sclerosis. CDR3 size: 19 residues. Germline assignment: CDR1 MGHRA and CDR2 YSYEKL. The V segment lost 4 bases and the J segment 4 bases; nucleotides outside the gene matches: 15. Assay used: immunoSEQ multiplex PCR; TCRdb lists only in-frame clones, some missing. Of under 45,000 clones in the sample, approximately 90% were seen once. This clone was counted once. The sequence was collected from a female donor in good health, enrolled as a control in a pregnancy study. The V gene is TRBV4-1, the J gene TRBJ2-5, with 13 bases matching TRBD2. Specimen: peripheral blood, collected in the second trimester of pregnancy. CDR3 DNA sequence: TGCGCCAGCAGCCCACAATGGGGGGGACTAGCGGGGAAGGGAGAGACCCAGTACTTC. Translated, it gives CASSPQWGGLAGKGETQYF.